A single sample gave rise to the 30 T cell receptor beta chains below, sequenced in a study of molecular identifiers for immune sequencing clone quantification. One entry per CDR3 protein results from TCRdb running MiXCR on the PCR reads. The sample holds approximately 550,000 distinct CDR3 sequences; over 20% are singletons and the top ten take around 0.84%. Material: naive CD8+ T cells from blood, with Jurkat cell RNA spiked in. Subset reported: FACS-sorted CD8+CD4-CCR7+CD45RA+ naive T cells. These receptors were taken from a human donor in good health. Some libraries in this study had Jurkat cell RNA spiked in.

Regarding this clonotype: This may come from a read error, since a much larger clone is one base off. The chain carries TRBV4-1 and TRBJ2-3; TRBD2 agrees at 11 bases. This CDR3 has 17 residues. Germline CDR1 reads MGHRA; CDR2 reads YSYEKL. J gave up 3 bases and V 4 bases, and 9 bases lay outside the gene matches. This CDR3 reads CASSLSGGLAETDTQYF. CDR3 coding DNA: TGCGCCAGCAGCCTGTCCGGGGGACTAGCGGAGACAGATACGCAGTATTTT.

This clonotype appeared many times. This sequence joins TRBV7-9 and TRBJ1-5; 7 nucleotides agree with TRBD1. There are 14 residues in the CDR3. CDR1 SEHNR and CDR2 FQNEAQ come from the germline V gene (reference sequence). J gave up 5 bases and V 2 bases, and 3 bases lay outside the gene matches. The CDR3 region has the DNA TGTGCCAGCAGCTTAAGCCAGGGGGATCAGCCCCAGCATTTT. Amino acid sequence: CASSLSQGDQPQHF.

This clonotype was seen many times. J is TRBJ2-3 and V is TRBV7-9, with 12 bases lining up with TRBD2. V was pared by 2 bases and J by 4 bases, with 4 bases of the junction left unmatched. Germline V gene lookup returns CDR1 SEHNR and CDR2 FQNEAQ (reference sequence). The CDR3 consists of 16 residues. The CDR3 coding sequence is TGTGCCAGCAGCTTATCGACTAGCGGGAGAGCAGATACGCAGTATTTT. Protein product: CASSLSTSGRADTQYF.

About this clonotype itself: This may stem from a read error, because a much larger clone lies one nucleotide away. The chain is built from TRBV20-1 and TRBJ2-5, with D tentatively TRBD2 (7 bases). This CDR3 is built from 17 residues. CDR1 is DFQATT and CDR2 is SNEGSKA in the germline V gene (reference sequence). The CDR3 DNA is TGCAGTGCTAGAGATATGGGTAGAGGGGGGGCCGAAGAGACCCAGCACTTC. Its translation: CSARDMGRGGAEETQHF.

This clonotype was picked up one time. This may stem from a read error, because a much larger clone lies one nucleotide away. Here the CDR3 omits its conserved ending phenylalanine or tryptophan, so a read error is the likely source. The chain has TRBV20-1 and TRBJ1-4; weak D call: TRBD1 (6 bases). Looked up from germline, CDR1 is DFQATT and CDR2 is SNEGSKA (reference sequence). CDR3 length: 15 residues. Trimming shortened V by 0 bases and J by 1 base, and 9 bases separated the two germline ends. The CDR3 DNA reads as TGCAGTGCTAGAGATATCAGGGGAACTAATGAAAAACTGTTTCTT. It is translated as CSARDIRGTNEKLFL.

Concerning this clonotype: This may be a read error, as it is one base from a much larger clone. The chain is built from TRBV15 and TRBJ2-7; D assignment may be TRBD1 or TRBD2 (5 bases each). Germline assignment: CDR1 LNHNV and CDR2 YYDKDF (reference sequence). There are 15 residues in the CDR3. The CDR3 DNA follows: TGTGCCGGGACGCCGCGGCAGACGACCAACTACGAGCAGTGCTTC. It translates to CAGTPRQTTNYEQCF.

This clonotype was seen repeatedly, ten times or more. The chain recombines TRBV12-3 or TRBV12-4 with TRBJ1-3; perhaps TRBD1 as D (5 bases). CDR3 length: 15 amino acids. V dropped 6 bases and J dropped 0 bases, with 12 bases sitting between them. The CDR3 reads CASSWGPISGNTIYF. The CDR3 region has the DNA TGTGCCAGCAGCTGGGGACCGATCTCTGGAAACACCATATATTTT.

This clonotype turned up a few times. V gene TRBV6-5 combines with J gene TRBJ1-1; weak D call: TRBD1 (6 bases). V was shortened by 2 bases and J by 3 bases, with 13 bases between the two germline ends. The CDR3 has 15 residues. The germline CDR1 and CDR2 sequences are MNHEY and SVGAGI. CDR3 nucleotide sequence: TGTGCCAGCAGTTACGCCAGGGGAGCGGACACTGAAGCTTTCTTT. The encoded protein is CASSYARGADTEAFF.

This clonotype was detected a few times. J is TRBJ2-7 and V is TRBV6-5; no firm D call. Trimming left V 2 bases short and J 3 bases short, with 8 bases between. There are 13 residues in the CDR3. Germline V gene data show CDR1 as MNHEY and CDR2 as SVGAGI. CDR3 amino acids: CASSYGVGYEQYF. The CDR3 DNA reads TGTGCCAGCAGTTACGGGGTTGGCTACGAGCAGTACTTC.

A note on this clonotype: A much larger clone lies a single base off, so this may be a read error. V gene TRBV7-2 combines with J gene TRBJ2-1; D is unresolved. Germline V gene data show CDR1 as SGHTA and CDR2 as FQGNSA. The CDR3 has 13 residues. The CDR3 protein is CVSSSYSHNEQFF. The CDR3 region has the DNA TGTGTCAGCAGCTCTTACAGTCACAATGAGCAGTTCTTC.

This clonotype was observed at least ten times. The CDR3 protein is CAWSVLSDEQYF. Written as DNA, the CDR3 is TGTGCCTGGAGTGTACTGTCGGACGAGCAGTACTTC. This chain links TRBV30 with TRBJ2-7; no definite D call. The V and J ends lost 0 bases and 5 bases respectively, with 8 bases between them. The CDR3 spans 12 residues. In germline, CDR1 is GTSNPN, CDR2 SVGIG (reference sequence).

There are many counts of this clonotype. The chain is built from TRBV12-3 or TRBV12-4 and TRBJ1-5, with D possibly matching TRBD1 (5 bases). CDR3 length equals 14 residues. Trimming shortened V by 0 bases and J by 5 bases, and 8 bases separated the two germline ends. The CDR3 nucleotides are TGTGCCAGCAGTTTAGCCGGAGGGGATCAGCCCCAGCATTTT. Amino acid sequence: CASSLAGGDQPQHF.

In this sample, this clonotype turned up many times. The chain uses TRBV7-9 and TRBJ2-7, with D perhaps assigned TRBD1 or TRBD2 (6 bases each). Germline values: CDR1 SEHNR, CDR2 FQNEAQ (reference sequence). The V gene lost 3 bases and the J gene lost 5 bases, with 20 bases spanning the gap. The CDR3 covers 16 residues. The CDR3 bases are TGTGCCAGCAGCTTTTCGCACGGAGGGGGTAGTCACGAGCAGTACTTC. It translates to CASSFSHGGGSHEQYF.

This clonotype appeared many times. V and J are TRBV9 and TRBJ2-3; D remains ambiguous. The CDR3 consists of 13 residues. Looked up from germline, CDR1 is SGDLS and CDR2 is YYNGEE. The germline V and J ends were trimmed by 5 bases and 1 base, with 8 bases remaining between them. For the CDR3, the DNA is TGTGCCAGCAGTGAAGACGGCACAGATACGCAGTATTTT. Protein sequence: CASSEDGTDTQYF. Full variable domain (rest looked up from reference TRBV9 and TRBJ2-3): DSGVTQTPKHLITATGQRVTLRCSPRSGDLSVYWYQQSLDQGLQFLIQYYNGEERAKGNILERFSAQQFPDLHSELNLSSLELGDSALYFCASSEDGTDTQYFGPGTRLTVL.

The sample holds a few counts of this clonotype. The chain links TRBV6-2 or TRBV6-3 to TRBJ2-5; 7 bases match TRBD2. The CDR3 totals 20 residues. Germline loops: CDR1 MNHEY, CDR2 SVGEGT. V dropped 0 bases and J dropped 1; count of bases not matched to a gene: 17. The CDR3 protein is CASSYSIGSSGPIPQETQYF. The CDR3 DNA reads TGTGCCAGCAGTTACTCGATAGGGTCTAGCGGCCCTATCCCCCAAGAGACCCAGTACTTC.

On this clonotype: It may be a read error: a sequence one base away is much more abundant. Here the CDR3 reads CASSGDRGHEKLFF. The CDR3 DNA sequence: TGTGCCAGCAGTGGGGACAGGGGACATGAAAAACTGTTTTTT. V usage is TRBV6-5 and J usage is TRBJ1-4; TRBD1 aligns across 10 bases. The CDR3 is 14 residues long. J lost 6 bases, V lost 5 bases, and 3 bases had no gene match. Germline-derived CDR1 and CDR2 are MNHEY and SVGAGI.

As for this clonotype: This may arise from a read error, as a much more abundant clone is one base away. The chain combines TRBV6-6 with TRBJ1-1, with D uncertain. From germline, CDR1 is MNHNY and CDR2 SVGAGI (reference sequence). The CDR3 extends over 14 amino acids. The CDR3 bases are TGTGCCAGCAGTTACTTGCAGATGAACACTGAAGTTTTCTTT. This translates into CASSYLQMNTEVFF.

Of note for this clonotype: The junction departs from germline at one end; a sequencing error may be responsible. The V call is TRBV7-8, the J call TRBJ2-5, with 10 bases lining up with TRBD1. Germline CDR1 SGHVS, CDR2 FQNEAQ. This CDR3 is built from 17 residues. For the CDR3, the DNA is TGTGTCAGCAGCTTAAGAGGGACAGGGGAATACCAAGAGACCCAGTACTTC. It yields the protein CVSSLRGTGEYQETQYF.

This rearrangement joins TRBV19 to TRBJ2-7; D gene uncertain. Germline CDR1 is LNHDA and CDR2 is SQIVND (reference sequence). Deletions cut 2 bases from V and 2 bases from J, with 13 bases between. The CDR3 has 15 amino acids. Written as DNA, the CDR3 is TGTGCCAGTAGTATATCGCCAGACATCCCCTACGAGCAGTACTTC. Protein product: CASSISPDIPYEQYF.

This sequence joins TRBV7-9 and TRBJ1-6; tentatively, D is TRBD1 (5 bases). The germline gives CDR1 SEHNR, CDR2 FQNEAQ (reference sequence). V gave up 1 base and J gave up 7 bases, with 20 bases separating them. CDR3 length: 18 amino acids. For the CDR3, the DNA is TGTGCCAGCAGCTTAGAGGTCTCGGGGGGGAAGGCCAATTCACCCCTCCACTTT. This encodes CASSLEVSGGKANSPLHF.

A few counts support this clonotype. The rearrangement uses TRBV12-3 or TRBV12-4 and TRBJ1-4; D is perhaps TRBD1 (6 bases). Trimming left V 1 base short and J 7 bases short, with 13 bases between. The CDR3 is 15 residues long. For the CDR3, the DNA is TGTGCCAGCAGTTTAGGGGGGGCTATTGGTGAAAAACTGTTTTTT. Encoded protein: CASSLGGAIGEKLFF.

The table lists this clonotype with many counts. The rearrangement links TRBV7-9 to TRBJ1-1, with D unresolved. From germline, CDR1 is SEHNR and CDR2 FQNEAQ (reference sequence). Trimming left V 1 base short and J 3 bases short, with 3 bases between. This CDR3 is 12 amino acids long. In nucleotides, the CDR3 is TGTGCCAGCAGCTTAGACTACACTGAAGCTTTCTTT. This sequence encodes CASSLDYTEAFF.

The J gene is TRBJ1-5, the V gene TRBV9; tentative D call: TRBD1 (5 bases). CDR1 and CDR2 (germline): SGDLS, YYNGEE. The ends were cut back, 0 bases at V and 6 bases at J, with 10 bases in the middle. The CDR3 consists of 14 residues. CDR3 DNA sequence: TGTGCCAGCAGCGTAGGGGGGGTCGGTCAGCCCCAGCATTTT. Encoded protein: CASSVGGVGQPQHF.

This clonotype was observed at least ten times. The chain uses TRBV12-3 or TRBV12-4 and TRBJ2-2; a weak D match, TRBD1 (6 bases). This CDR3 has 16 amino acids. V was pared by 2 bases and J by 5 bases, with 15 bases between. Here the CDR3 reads CASSLPSDSQTGELFF. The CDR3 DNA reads TGTGCCAGCAGTTTACCCTCGGACAGCCAAACCGGGGAGCTGTTTTTT.

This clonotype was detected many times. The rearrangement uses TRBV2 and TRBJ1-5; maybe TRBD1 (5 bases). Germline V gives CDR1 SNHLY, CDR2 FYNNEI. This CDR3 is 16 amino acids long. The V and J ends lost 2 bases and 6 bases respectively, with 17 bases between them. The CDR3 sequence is CASSEREGLVLQPQHF. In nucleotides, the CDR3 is TGTGCCAGCAGTGAACGGGAGGGGTTGGTCCTTCAGCCCCAGCATTTT.

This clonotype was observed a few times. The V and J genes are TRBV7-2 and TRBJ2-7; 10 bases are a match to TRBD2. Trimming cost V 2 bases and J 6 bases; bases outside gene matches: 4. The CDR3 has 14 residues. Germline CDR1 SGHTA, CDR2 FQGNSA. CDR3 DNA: TGTGCCAGCAGCTTACTAGCGGGAGCGCTCGAGCAGTACTTC. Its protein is CASSLLAGALEQYF.

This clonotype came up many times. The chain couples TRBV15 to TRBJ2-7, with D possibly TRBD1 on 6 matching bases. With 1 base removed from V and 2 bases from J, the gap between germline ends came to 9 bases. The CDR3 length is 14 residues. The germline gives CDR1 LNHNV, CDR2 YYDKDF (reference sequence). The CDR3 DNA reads TGTGCCACCAGCAGAGTTGGACAGACCTACGAGCAGTACTTC. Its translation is CATSRVGQTYEQYF.

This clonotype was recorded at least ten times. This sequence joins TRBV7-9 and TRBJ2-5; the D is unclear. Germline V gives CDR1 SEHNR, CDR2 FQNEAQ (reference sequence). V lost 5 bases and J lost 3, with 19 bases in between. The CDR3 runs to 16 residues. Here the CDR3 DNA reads TGTGCCAGCAGCCCCCCCCGTGGGCAGACCGAAGAGACCCAGTACTTC. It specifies CASSPPRGQTEETQYF.

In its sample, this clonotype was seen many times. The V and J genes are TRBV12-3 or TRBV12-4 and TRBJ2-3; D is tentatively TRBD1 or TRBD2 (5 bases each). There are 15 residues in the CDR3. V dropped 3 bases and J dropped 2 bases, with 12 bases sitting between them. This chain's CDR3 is CASSFARGPTDTQYF. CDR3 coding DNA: TGTGCCAGCAGTTTCGCCCGGGGACCCACAGATACGCAGTATTTT.

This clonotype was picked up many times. This CDR3 is CASSLATGSYEQYF. The DNA for the CDR3 is TGCGCCAGCAGCTTGGCAACAGGGAGCTACGAGCAGTACTTC. This sequence joins TRBV5-1 and TRBJ2-7, with D perhaps TRBD1 (6 bases). Looked up from germline, CDR1 is SGHRS and CDR2 is YFSETQ. CDR3 size: 14 residues. V shed 0 bases and J shed 3 bases, with 10 bases lying between them.